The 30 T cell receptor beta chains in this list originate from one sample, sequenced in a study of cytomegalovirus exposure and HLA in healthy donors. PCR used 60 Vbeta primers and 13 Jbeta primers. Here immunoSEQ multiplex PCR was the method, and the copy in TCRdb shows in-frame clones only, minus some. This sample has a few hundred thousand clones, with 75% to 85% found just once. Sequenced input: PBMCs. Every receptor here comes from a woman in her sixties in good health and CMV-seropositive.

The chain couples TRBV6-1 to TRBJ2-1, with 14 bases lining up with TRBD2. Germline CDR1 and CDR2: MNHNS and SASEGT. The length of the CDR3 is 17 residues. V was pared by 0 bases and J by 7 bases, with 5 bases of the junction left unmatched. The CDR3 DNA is TGTGCCAGCAGTGAAGCACCCGGGACTAGCGGGAGAAATGAGCAGTTCTTC. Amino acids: CASSEAPGTSGRNEQFF.

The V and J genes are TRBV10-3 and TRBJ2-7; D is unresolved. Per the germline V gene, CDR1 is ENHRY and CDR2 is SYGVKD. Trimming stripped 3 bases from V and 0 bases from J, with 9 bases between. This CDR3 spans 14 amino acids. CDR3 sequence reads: CAISEALSSYEQYF. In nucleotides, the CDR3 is TGTGCCATCAGTGAAGCACTGAGCTCCTACGAGCAGTACTTC.

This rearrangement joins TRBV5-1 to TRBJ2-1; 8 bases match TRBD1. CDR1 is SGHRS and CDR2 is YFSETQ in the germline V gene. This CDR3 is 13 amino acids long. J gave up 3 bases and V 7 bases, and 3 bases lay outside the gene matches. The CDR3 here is CASRTGYYNEQFF. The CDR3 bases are TGCGCCAGCCGGACAGGGTACTACAATGAGCAGTTCTTC.

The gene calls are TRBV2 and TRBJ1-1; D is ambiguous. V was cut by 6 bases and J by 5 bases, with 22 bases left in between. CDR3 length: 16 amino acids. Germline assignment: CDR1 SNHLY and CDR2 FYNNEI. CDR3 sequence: CASSSGYDLMRTEAFF. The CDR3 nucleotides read TGTGCCAGCAGCAGTGGGTATGATCTGATGAGGACTGAAGCTTTCTTT.

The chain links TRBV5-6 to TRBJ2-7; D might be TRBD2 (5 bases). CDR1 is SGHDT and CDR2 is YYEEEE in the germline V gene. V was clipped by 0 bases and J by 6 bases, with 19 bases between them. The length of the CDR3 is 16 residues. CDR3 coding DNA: TGTGCCAGCAGCTTGGGGGGTGTGGGAGTTAGTTCCGAGCAGTACTTC. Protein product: CASSLGGVGVSSEQYF.

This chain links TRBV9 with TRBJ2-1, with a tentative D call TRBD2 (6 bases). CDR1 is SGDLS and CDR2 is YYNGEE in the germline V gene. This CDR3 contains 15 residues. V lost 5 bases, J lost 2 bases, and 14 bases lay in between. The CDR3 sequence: CASSSEWGAYNEQFF. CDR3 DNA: TGTGCCAGCAGTTCAGAGTGGGGGGCCTACAATGAGCAGTTCTTC.

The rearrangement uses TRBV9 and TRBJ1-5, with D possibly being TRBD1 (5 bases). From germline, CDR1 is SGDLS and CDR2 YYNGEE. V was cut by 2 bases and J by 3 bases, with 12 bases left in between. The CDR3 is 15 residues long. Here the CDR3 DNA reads TGTGCCAGCAGCGTTGGTTGGGGCTCCAATCAGCCCCAGCATTTT. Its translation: CASSVGWGSNQPQHF.

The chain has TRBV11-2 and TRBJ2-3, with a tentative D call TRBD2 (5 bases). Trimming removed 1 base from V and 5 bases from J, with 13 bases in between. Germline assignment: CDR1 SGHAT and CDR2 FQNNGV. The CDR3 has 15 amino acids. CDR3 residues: CASSLGGLAGDTQYF. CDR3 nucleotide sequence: TGTGCCAGCAGCTTAGGTGGGCTAGCTGGAGATACGCAGTATTTT.

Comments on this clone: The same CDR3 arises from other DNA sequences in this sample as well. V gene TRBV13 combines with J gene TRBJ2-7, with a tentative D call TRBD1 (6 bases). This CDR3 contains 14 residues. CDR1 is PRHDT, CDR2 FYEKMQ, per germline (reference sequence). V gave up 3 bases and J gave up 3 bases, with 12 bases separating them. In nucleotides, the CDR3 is TGTGCCAGCAGCTTTGGGGGCCCTCTCTACGAGCAGTACTTC. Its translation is CASSFGGPLYEQYF. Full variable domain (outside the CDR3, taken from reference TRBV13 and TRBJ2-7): AAGVIQSPRHLIKEKRETATLKCYPIPRHDTVYWYQQGPGQDPQFLISFYEKMQSDKGSIPDRFSAQQFSDYHSELNMSSLELGDSALYFCASSFGGPLYEQYFGPGTRLTVT.

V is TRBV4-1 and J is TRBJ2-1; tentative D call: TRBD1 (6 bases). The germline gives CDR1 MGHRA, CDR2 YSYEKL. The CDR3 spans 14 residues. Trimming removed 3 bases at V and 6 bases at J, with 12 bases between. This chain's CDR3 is CASSQTGTPNEQFF. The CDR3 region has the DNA TGCGCCAGCAGCCAGACCGGGACACCCAATGAGCAGTTCTTC.

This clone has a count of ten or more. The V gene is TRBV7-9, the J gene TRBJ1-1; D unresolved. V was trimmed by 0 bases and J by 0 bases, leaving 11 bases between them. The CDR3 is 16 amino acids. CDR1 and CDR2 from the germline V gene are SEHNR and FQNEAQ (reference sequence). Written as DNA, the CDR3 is TGTGCCAGCAGCTTAGCGGTTTTACACCTGAACACTGAAGCTTTCTTT. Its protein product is CASSLAVLHLNTEAFF. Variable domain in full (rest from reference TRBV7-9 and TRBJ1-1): DTGVSQNPRHKITKRGQNVTFRCDPISEHNRLYWYRQTLGQGPEFLTYFQNEAQLEKSRLLSDRFSAERPKGSFSTLEIQRTEQGDSAMYLCASSLAVLHLNTEAFFGQGTRLTVV.

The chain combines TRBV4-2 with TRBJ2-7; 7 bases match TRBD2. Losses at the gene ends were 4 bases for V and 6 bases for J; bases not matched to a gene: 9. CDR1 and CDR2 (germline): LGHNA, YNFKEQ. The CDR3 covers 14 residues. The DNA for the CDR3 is TGTGCCAGCAGCCCTAGCGGAGAGATCTCCGAGCAGTACTTC. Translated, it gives CASSPSGEISEQYF.

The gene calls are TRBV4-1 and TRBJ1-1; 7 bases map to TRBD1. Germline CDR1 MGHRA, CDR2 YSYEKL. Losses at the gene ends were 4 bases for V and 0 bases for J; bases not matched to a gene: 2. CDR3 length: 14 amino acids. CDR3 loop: CASSPTGVNTEAFF. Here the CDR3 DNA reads TGCGCCAGCAGCCCTACAGGGGTGAACACTGAAGCTTTCTTT.

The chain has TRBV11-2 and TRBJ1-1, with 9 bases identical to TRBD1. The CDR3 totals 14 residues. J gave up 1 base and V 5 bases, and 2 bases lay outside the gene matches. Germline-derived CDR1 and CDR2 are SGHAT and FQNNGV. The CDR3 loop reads CASSKGQGNTEAFF. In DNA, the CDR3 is TGTGCCAGCAGCAAGGGACAGGGGAACACTGAAGCTTTCTTT.

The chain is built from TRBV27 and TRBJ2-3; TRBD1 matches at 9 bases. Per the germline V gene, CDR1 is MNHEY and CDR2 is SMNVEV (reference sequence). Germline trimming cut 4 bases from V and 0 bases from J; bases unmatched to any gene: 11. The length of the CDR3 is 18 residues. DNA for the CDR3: TGTGCCAGCAGTTCTGCCGGGACAGGGCCAACTAGCACAGATACGCAGTATTTT. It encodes CASSSAGTGPTSTDTQYF.

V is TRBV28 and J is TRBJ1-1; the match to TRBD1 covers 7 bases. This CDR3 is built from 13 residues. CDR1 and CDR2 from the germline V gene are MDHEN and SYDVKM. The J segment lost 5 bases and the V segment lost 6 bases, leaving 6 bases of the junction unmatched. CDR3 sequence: CASSPGGWTEAFF. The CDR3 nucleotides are TGTGCCAGCAGCCCAGGGGGTTGGACTGAAGCTTTCTTT.

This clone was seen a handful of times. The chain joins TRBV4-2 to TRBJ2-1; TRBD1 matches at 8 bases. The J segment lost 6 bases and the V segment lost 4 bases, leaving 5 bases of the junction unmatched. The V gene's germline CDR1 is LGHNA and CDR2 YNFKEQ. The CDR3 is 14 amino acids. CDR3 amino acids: CASSPRDRRNEQFF. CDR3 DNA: TGTGCCAGCAGCCCGCGGGACAGGCGCAATGAGCAGTTCTTC.

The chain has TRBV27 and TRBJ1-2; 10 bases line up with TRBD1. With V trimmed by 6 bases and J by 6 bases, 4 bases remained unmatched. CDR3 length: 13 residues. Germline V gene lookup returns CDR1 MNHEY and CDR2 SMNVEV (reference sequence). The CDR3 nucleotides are TGTGCCAGCAGGTCGACAGGGGGCGATGGCTACACCTTC. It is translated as CASRSTGGDGYTF.

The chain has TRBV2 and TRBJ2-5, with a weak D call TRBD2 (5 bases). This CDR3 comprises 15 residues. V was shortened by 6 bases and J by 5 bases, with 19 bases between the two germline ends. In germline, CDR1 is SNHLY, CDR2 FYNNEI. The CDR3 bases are TGTGCCAGCAGGGACCAAGGCGGGCGGCGGGAGACCCAGTACTTC. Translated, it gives CASRDQGGRRETQYF.

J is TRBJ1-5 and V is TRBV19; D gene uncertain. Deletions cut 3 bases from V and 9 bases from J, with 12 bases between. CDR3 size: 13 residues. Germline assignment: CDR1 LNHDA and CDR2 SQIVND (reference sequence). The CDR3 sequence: CASSIMATGPQHF. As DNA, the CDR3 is TGTGCCAGTAGTATTATGGCCACGGGGCCCCAGCATTTT.

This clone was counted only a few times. In DNA, the CDR3 is TGTGCTAGTGGTCCAGCCAGCGGGGGCAACACAGATACGCAGTATTTT. This translates into CASGPASGGNTDTQYF. This rearrangement joins TRBV12-5 to TRBJ2-3; 8 nucleotides line up with TRBD2. Germline assignment: CDR1 LGHNT and CDR2 FRNRAP. The junction had 9 bases not matched to a gene; V was cut back by 5 bases and J by 2 bases. The CDR3 runs to 16 residues.

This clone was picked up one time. The CDR3 nucleotides are TGCGCCAGCAGCCACTTACAGGGGGCGGTTAGGGAGCAGTACTTC. Encoded protein: CASSHLQGAVREQYF. The chain joins TRBV4-1 to TRBJ2-7; 9 positions match TRBD1. The CDR3 is 15 amino acids. Germline trimming cut 3 bases from V and 7 bases from J; bases unmatched to any gene: 10. Germline loops: CDR1 MGHRA, CDR2 YSYEKL.

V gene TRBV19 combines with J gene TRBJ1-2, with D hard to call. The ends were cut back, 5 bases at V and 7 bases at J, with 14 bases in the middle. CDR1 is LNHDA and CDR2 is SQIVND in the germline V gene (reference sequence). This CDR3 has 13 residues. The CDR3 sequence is CASSPTRGAGYTF. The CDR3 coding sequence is TGTGCCAGTAGTCCAACCCGAGGAGCTGGCTACACCTTC.

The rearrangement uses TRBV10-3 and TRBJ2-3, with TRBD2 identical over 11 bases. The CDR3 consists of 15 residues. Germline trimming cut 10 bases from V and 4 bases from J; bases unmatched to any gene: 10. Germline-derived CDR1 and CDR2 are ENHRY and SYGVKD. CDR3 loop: CATRFSGGAADTQYF. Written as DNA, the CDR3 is TGTGCCACCCGGTTTAGCGGGGGGGCGGCAGATACGCAGTATTTT.

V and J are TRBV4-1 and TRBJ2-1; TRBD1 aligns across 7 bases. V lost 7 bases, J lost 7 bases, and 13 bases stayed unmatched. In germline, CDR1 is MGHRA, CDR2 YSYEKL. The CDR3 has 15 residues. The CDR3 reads CASTETRGLGNEQFF. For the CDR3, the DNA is TGCGCCAGCACCGAGACGAGGGGGCTGGGGAATGAGCAGTTCTTC.

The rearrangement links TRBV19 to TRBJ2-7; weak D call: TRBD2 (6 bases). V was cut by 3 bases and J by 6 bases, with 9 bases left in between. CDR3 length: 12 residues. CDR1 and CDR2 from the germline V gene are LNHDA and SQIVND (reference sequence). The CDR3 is CASSISGVEQYF. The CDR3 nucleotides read TGTGCCAGTAGTATTTCGGGGGTCGAGCAGTACTTC.

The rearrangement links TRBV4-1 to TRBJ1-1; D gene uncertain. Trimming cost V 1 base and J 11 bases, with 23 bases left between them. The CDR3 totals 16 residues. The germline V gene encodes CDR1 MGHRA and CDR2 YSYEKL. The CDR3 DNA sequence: TGCGCCAGCAGCCAAGCGCAATTAAGAACCAGGCCAACGGCTTTCTTT. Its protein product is CASSQAQLRTRPTAFF.

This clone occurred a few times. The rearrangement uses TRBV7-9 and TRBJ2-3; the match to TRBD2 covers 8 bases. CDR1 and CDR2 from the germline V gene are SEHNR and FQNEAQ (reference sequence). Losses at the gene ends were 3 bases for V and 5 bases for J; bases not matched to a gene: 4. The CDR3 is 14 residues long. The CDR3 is CASSFGLAGDTQYF. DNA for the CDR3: TGTGCCAGCAGCTTCGGACTAGCAGGAGATACGCAGTATTTT.

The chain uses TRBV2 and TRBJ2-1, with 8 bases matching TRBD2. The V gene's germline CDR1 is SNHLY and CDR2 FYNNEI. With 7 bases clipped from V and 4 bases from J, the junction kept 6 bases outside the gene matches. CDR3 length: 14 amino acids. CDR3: CASTSSGRYNEQFF. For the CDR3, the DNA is TGTGCCAGCACATCTAGCGGGCGATACAATGAGCAGTTCTTC.

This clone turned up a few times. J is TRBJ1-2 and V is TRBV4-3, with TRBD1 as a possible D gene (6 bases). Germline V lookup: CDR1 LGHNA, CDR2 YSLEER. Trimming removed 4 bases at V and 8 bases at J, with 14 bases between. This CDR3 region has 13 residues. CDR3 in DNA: TGCGCCAGCAGCCCGGCGGACACAGGGGGCTACACCTTC. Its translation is CASSPADTGGYTF.